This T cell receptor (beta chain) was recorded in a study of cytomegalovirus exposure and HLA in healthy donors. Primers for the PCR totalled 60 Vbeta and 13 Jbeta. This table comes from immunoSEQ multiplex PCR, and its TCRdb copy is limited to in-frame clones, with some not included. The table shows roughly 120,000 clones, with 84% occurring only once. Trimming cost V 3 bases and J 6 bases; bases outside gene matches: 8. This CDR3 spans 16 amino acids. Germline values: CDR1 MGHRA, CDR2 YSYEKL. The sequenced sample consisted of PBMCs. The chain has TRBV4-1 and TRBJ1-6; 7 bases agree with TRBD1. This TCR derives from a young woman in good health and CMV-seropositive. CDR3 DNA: TGCGCCAGCAGCCAGGAGGAGGGACAGTTTAATTCACCCCTCCACTTT. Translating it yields CASSQEEGQFNSPLHF.